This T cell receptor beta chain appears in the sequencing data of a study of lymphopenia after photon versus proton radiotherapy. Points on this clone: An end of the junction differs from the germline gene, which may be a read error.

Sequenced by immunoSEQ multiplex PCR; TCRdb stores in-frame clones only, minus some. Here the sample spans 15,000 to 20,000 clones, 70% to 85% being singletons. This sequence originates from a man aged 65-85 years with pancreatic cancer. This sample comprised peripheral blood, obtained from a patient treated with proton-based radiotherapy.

CDR3 in amino acids: CASTLSRVQHQPQHF. Written as DNA, the CDR3 is TGTGCCAGCACCTTGAGCAGGGTGCAACATCAGCCCCAGCATTTT. The chain employs TRBV5-6 and TRBJ1-5; TRBD1 might be the D (5 bases). Germline V gene lookup returns CDR1 SGHDT and CDR2 YYEEEE. The CDR3 contains 15 residues.